This T cell receptor beta chain stems from a study of regulatory T cells in long-lasting Graves disease (dated by TCRdb to the early 2020s). Describing the broader study: In the newly diagnosed Graves' disease group, patients had been taking antithyroid drugs for less than 3 months. This study used TCR sequencing and RNA sequencing of peripheral blood to compare persistent Graves' disease patients against newly diagnosed Graves' disease patients. The study was conducted in China and was registered as a clinical trial. A total of roughly 35 samples underwent TCR sequencing: approximately 13 from persistent and about 20 from newly diagnosed Graves' disease patients.

Beyond this particular receptor, the publication reports: Only peripheral blood was studied, because thyroid tissue, the primary lesion, was inaccessible. Only the TCR beta chain was sequenced and analyzed. TRBV28, TRBJ1-2 and TRBJ2-5 were preferentially used in persistent disease, while TRBV20-1 and TRBJ2-1 were favored in newly diagnosed disease. A larger number of public clonotypes was shared among persistent patients (around 2,500) than among newly diagnosed patients (roughly 970). Lower TCR Shannon entropy and fewer highly expanded clones were observed in persistent Graves' disease patients than in newly diagnosed patients, which suggested clonal expansion. As a limitation, the authors acknowledged that the small sample size may reduce accuracy.

The time point label, read with the paper, signifies: newly diagnosed GD, antithyroid drugs for less than 3 months. For both TCR sequencing and RNA sequencing, RNA was extracted from PBMCs in TRIzol. Graves' disease was diagnosed according to American Thyroid Association guidelines. The patients came from an endocrinology department in Xi'an, China. From each patient, around 9 milliliters of peripheral blood was collected into an EDTA anticoagulant tube. Ficoll Paque Plus density gradient separation was used to isolate PBMCs, and no further T cell sorting was done. An Agilent 2100 Bioanalyzer and agarose gel were used to check RNA quality, and a NanoDrop 2000 was used to measure RNA concentration. The library was built by means of multiplex PCR. Sequencing instrument: Illumina HiSeq 4000. iRepertoire HTBI primers and Arm-PCR amplification of CDR3 regions were used to construct TCR beta libraries. Gel purification was performed on PCR products prior to sequencing. In the authors' own workflow: Gene usage analysis of CDR3 amino acid clonotypes used the approximately 62 TRBV and 14 to 15 TRBJ segments found across samples. Filtered high-quality paired reads were merged into contigs using COPE and FqMerger. BLAST was used to align contigs to IMGT TRBV, TRBD and TRBJ reference genes, with CDR3 defined following IMGT. Highly expanded clones were defined as clonotypes with a frequency above 0.1%. Repertoire diversity was measured by Shannon entropy, and V-J evenness by the Gini coefficient. A clonotype found in more than one individual was treated as public. TCRdb cleaned the public reads at Q25 with fastp, built clones with MiXCR and kept in-frame beta chains. Rows matching on CDR3 protein sequence are summarized as one entry with the most common DNA and genes. TCRdb's processing, not the authors' own work, is the source of the V and J calls. The sample table holds hundreds of thousands of distinct CDR3 sequences, of which about a sixth were seen once. The top ten constitute roughly 10% of the sample.

CDR1 SQVTM and CDR2 ANQGSEA were looked up in the germline V gene. V and J are trimmed by 4 bases and 4 bases, and the gene matches miss 3 bases of the junction. From the cysteine through the phenylalanine, the CDR3 covers 13 amino acids. The read is trimmed to its CDR3 DNA, 39 bases read in frame from base 1. Remarks on this clonotype: This receptor's antigen is unknown. No base-level quality is on record; no much larger clone is a single base apart.

These same records also appear under a second study, on T cells in Graves' hyperthyroidism and ophthalmopathy. That second publication adds: Stable Graves' hyperthyroidism was defined as no progression to ophthalmopathy during 18 months of follow-up. Hyperthyroidism patients were newly diagnosed, with disease duration under 2 months, and aged 18 to 65 years. The study excluded patients with uncontrolled infections, other autoimmune diseases, pregnancy or lactation. Diagnoses were based on clinical symptoms, serum thyroxine and TRAb, thyroid ultrasound and orbital computed tomography. A first-round RT-PCR of the TCR CDR3 used the HTBI primer set with the Qiagen OneStep RT-PCR kit. Most expanded thyroid clonotypes (frequency above 0.001) were also found in blood, which suggests that blood repertoires may mirror thyroid immune responses. A 13 V-J signature model separated ophthalmopathy from stable hyperthyroidism, with around 91% sensitivity and 81.08% specificity in cross-validation and 80%/75% in testing. In validation, progression to ophthalmopathy was predicted by the model with almost 71% sensitivity and under 85% specificity, a median of 6.5 months before onset. A discovery cohort of about 95 patients, 43 with Graves' ophthalmopathy and more than 55 with stable Graves' hyperthyroidism, was used to find distinguishing TCR V-J signatures. Prospective prediction of ophthalmopathy was tested in an independent validation cohort consisting of 18 to 20 hyperthyroidism patients and some 16 patients who later progressed to ophthalmopathy. The 100 or so discovery patients were randomly split 7:3 into training and test sets. In addition, the study compared T-cell repertoires in thyroid tissue and in blood from a handful of Graves' hyperthyroidism patients. After sampling, hyperthyroidism patients received methimazole starting at 30 mg daily, and ophthalmopathy patients received high-dose intravenous methylprednisolone. The libraries were constructed in a second round of multiplex PCR and then size-selected and purified. Paired-end sequencing of the libraries was performed with 100 bp reads on an Illumina HiSeq2000. Raw data were processed with SOAPnuke, discarding reads with adapters, uncalled bases, mean Phred below 15, or no exact constant-primer or identifier match. COPE v1.2.5 was used to merge the high-quality paired reads, and each unique nucleotide sequence was defined as a clonotype. Clonotypes were aligned to IMGT TRBV, TRBD and TRBJ reference segments using MiTCR v1.1. The analysis included only V-J combinations with a frequency above 0.0001, which together covered about 99% of the repertoires. A TCS score was defined as the ratio between F50 (clonal expansion) and ExV (chaos), using BLOSUM62-based TCRdist between CDR3 peptides within each V-J. Welch's t-statistics and random forest reduced around 550 V-J features to 10 to 15, which were used in a naive Bayes classifier (R e1071). Sample size was not statistically predetermined, and blinding of investigators to group allocation was not performed. According to the paper, TCR Vbeta CDR3 sequencing was carried out on approximately 140 peripheral blood samples, which came from approximately 43 ophthalmopathy, some 73 hyperthyroidism and approximately 17 progressor patients.

This chain is built from TRBV29-1 and TRBJ1-1; TRBD1 lines up with 10 middle nucleotides. The input for sequencing was peripheral blood mononuclear cells (PBMCs), taken at new diagnosis, from a patient treated with antithyroid drugs. This TCR was recovered from a woman aged 25 to 45 with Graves disease. Donor details come from another sample of the same person, matched by shared clones. The nucleotide sequence is given as TGCAGCGTTGGACAGGGGGCATTCACTGAAGCTTTCTTT. Its product reads: CSVGQGAFTEAFF.